This T cell receptor beta chain was captured in a study of T cells in Graves' hyperthyroidism and ophthalmopathy. The study's findings and limits: Most thyroid clonotypes that were expanded above 0.001 also turned up in blood.

Unmatched junction bases numbered 8, after V lost 5 bases and J lost 8 bases. CDR1 is MDHEN, CDR2 SYDVKM, per germline. The CDR3 has 14 residues. Comment on this clonotype: Its antigen is not identified.

Amplification of TCR beta CDR3 regions was performed using RNA transcripts as template. Researchers ran a first-round RT-PCR on the TCR CDR3 using the HTBI primer set. TCRdb re-called the multiplex PCR reads through MiXCR, storing one row per CDR3 protein. The table lists 300,000 to 500,000 distinct CDR3 sequences, about 15% of them singletons, with approximately 30% in the top ten. The receptor's source is a young woman with Graves' hyperthyroidism. Input material: blood. The chain recombines TRBV28 with TRBJ2-2; TRBD1 matches 7 bases. The CDR3 here is CASSPVDREGELFF. The CDR3 bases are TGTGCCAGCAGTCCAGTAGACAGGGAAGGGGAGCTGTTTTTT. The variable domain in full, completed from reference TRBV28 and TRBJ2-2, reads DVKVTQSSRYLVKRTGEKVFLECVQDMDHENMFWYRQDPGLGLRLIYFSYDVKMKEKGDIPEGYSVSREKKERFSLILESASTNQTSMYLCASSPVDREGELFFGEGSRLTVL.